The 9 T cell receptor beta chains below come from one sample, sequenced in a study of blood T cells in healthy people across ages. For the second PCR, which ran for about 6 to 11 cycles, a sample-barcoded 5' primer and a J-beta primer mix were used. TCRdb reprocessed the 5' RACE reads with MiXCR, giving one entry per CDR3 protein. The sample lists 1.5 million to 2 million distinct CDR3 sequences, approximately 39% occurring once. Material for sequencing was blood. Every receptor here comes from a human donor in good health.

The chain carries TRBV20-1 and TRBJ1-2; TRBD1 matches 10 bases. The CDR3 has 16 residues. Germline V gene data show CDR1 as DFQATT and CDR2 as SNEGSKA (reference sequence). J gave up 4 bases and V 0 bases, and 8 bases lay outside the gene matches. DNA for the CDR3: TGCAGTGCTAGAGATACCGGGACAGGGGTTCGCTATGGCTACACCTTC. Protein sequence: CSARDTGTGVRYGYTF.

J is TRBJ2-5 and V is TRBV29-1; 10 bases match TRBD1. Looked up from germline, CDR1 is SQVTM and CDR2 is ANQGSEA. The CDR3 spans 15 residues. The junction had 5 bases not matched to a gene; V was cut back by 4 bases and J by 0 bases. CDR3 sequence reads: CSVVGDRGYQETQYF. The CDR3 nucleotides read TGCAGCGTTGTTGGGGACAGGGGTTACCAAGAGACCCAGTACTTC.

This clonotype was counted many times. The rearrangement uses TRBV6-6 and TRBJ1-5; TRBD1 matches 7 bases. V dropped 6 bases and J dropped 1; count of bases not matched to a gene: 3. Per germline, CDR1 MNHNY and CDR2 SVGAGI (reference sequence). The CDR3 extends over 14 amino acids. CDR3 residues: CASRAGGSNQPQHF. CDR3 DNA sequence: TGTGCCAGCAGGGCAGGGGGAAGCAATCAGCCCCAGCATTTT.

The rearrangement uses TRBV5-1 and TRBJ2-3; 7 nucleotides align to TRBD2. The CDR3 consists of 17 residues. With 1 base clipped from V and 0 bases from J, the junction kept 8 bases outside the gene matches. Germline V lookup: CDR1 SGHRS, CDR2 YFSETQ. The CDR3 coding sequence is TGCGCCAGCAGCTTGACCGGGGGGACCTTTAGCACAGATACGCAGTATTTT. It yields the protein CASSLTGGTFSTDTQYF. Full variable domain (outside the CDR3, taken from reference TRBV5-1 and TRBJ2-3): KAGVTQTPRYLIKTRGQQVTLSCSPISGHRSVSWYQQTPGQGLQFLFEYFSETQRNKGNFPGRFSGRQFSNSRSEMNVSTLELGDSALYLCASSLTGGTFSTDTQYFGPGTRLTVL.

In its sample, this clonotype was seen a few times. The genes are TRBV4-3 and TRBJ2-3; D not resolved. With 8 bases removed from V and 5 bases from J, the gap between germline ends came to 23 bases. CDR1 LGHNA and CDR2 YSLEER come from the germline V gene. The CDR3 covers 16 residues. CDR3 protein: CASSAAKGPPGDTQYF. In nucleotides, the CDR3 is TGCGCCAGCTCGGCGGCTAAAGGGCCACCGGGAGATACGCAGTATTTT.

J is TRBJ2-3 and V is TRBV24-1; D might be TRBD2 (5 bases). The germline CDR1 and CDR2 sequences are KGHDR and SFDVKD. Deletions cut 6 bases from V and 5 bases from J, with 17 bases between. The CDR3 runs to 15 residues. The CDR3 region has the DNA TGTGCCACCAGTTCTGACACTAGGTTGGGAGATACGCAGTATTTT. Protein: CATSSDTRLGDTQYF.

This clonotype was counted only a few times. This chain joins TRBV4-1 and TRBJ1-2; TRBD1 matches at 7 bases. The CDR3 totals 15 residues. Germline V lookup: CDR1 MGHRA, CDR2 YSYEKL. The V gene end was trimmed by 0 bases and the J gene end by 5 bases; junction bases not matched to a gene: 6. The CDR3 region is CASSQEGRGKYGYTF. The CDR3 nucleotides read TGCGCCAGCAGCCAAGAGGGCAGGGGGAAGTATGGCTACACCTTC.

This clonotype has only a few counts. The CDR3 loop is CASSPTGAHVGGYTF. The CDR3 DNA reads as TGTGCCAGCAGTCCAACCGGGGCCCATGTTGGCGGCTACACCTTC. The chain is built from TRBV12-3 or TRBV12-4 and TRBJ1-2; TRBD1 might be the D (5 bases). With 5 bases removed from V and 8 bases from J, the gap between germline ends came to 21 bases. The CDR3 is 15 residues long.

V is TRBV20-1 and J is TRBJ1-1, with D hard to call. The CDR3 extends over 14 amino acids. Germline-derived CDR1 and CDR2 are DFQATT and SNEGSKA (reference sequence). The CDR3 loop is CRGTVAQQPNEAFF. CDR3 DNA sequence: TGCAGGGGTACAGTAGCACAACAACCCAATGAAGCTTTCTTT.